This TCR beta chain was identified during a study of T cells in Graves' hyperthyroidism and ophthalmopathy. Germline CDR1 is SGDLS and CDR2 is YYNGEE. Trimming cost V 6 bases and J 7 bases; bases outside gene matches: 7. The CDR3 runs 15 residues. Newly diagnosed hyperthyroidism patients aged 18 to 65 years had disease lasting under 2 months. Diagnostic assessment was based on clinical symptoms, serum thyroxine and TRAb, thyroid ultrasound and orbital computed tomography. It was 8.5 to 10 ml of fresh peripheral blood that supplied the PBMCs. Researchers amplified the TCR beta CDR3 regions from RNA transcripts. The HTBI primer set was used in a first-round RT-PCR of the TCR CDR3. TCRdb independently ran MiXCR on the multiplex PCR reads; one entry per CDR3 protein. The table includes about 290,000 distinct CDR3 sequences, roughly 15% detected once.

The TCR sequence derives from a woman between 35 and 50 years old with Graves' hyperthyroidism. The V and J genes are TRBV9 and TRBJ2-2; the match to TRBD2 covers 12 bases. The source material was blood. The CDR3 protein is CASTRLAGEGGELFF. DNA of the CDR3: TGTGCCAGCACCAGACTAGCGGGAGAGGGCGGGGAGCTGTTTTTT.